The rows below give T cell receptor beta chains drawn from one sample of a study of Ad26.COV2.S vaccination and SARS-CoV-2 variants. Measured with immunoSEQ multiplex PCR; TCRdb has only the in-frame clones, and not every one. The repertoire consists of about 400,000 clones, with around nine tenths occurring once and the leading ten covering approximately 1.9%. The sequencing here drew on peripheral blood, taken in a trial of Ad26.COV2.S vaccine versus placebo. The receptors stem from a person aged 18 to 65 who received the Ad26.COV2.S COVID-19 vaccine or a placebo. CDR3s include the opening cysteine and the closing phenylalanine or tryptophan. D genes are given only for firm matches. Clone size is not always given. Where it is, it says once, few, many or a class for expanded clones.

>TRBV5-1|NA|TRBJ2-5|TRBD1
TGCGCCAGCAGCTTGGAGCCAGGGGGAGTAGTAGAGACCCAGTACTTC
CASSLEPGGVVETQYF
>TRBV27|NA|TRBJ2-5|TRBD1
TGTGCCAGCAGTCCCTCGTCCCGGGACAGGGGCAGAGAGACCCAGTACTTC
CASSPSSRDRGRETQYF
>TRBV19|NA|TRBJ2-3|NA
TGTGCCAGTAGTTTAGGCGGCACAGATACGCAGTATTTT
CASSLGGTDTQYF
>TRBV11-3|NA|TRBJ2-4|NA
TGTGCCAGCAGCCCAGAACTAGGAGCCAAAAACATTCAGTACTTC
CASSPELGAKNIQYF
>TRBV20-1|NA|TRBJ1-1|NA
TGCAGTGCTAGTAGGGAAGCGGACACTGAAGCTTTCTTT
CSASREADTEAFF
>TRBV24-1|NA|TRBJ2-7|NA
TGTGCCACCAGTGACTACAATTCCCTCGAGCAGTACTTC
CATSDYNSLEQYF
>TRBV12-3/TRBV12-4|NA|TRBJ2-5|NA
TGTGCCAGCAGTTTAGAGGGTGGAGAGACCCAGTACTTC
CASSLEGGETQYF
>TRBV6-5|NA|TRBJ2-7|NA
TGTGCCAGCAGTTCCGGGACTGTAGCCTACGAGCAGTACTTC
CASSSGTVAYEQYF
>TRBV4-1|NA|TRBJ1-5|NA
TGCGCCAGCAGCCAAGTCGGTGGAGGCAATCAGCCCCAGCATTTT
CASSQVGGGNQPQHF
>TRBV5-1|NA|TRBJ2-7|TRBD1
TGCGCCAGCAGCAAAAGGACAGGCCCGAGCTCCTACGAGCAGTACTTC
CASSKRTGPSSYEQYF
>TRBV7-8|NA|TRBJ2-5|NA
TGTGCCAGCCTAAGTACCGGGGAAGAGACCCAGTACTTC
CASLSTGEETQYF
>TRBV10-1|once|TRBJ2-1|NA
TGCGCCAGCAGACGCGACTTTAGCGGTGAGCAGTTCTTC
CASRRDFSGEQFF
>TRBV28|once|TRBJ2-7|NA
TGTGCCAGCAGCCCTTCAGCGGACTGGACTAATTACGAGCAGTACTTC
CASSPSADWTNYEQYF
>TRBV7-2|NA|TRBJ2-2|NA
TGTGCCAGCTCCCGGATGGTAGCGGTTAACACCGGGGAGCTGTTTTTT
CASSRMVAVNTGELFF
>TRBV7-8|NA|TRBJ2-7|TRBD1
TGTGCCAGCAGCTTAGCGGGGGCGGGGACAGGGTCCCTCTCGGGCGAGCAGTACTTC
CASSLAGAGTGSLSGEQYF
>TRBV19|NA|TRBJ2-1|NA
TGTGCCAGTACCCCCCCGGGACTCCACAATGAGCAGTTCTTC
CASTPPGLHNEQFF
>TRBV28|NA|TRBJ1-1|TRBD1
TGTGCCAGCAGTTCAAGGACAGGGCGCTCTTTCTTT
CASSSRTGRSFF
>TRBV5-1|NA|TRBJ2-2|NA
TGCGCCAGCAGCTTGGCCGGGAACACCGGGGAGCTGTTTTTT
CASSLAGNTGELFF
>TRBV11-3|NA|TRBJ1-1|TRBD1
TGTGCCAGCAGCTTAGGTCGGGACAGGAGAAACACTGAAGCTTTCTTT
CASSLGRDRRNTEAFF
>TRBV7-6|NA|TRBJ1-5|NA
TGTGCCAGCAGCCCAGCGGCGGGGAGGAACAATCAGCCCCAGCATTTT
CASSPAAGRNNQPQHF
>TRBV28|NA|TRBJ1-1|NA
TGTGCCAGCAGTTTAGAAGGTGAAGCTTTCTTT
CASSLEGEAFF
>TRBV5-1|NA|TRBJ1-1|NA
TGCGCCAGCAGCTGGGGCGGGACAACTGAAGCTTTCTTT
CASSWGGTTEAFF
>TRBV30|NA|TRBJ1-2|NA
TGTGCCTGGAGTCCTGGGGCGCGAGGCTACACCTTC
CAWSPGARGYTF
>TRBV5-1|NA|TRBJ1-2|NA
TGCGCCAGCAGCTTGGGTTCATCCTGGGGAACCGACTATGGCTACACCTTC
CASSLGSSWGTDYGYTF
>TRBV5-1|NA|TRBJ1-2|TRBD1
TGCGCCAGCATGGGGGACAGACCTAACTATGGCTACACCTTC
CASMGDRPNYGYTF
>TRBV18|NA|TRBJ2-1|NA
TGTGCCAGCTCACCGTTGGGGAAGAAGAAAGGTGAGCAGTTCTTC
CASSPLGKKKGEQFF
>TRBV6-1|NA|TRBJ1-5|NA
TGTGCCAGCAGTGAAGTCAATTTGCGTCAGCCCCAGCATTTT
CASSEVNLRQPQHF
>TRBV28|once|TRBJ1-1|TRBD1
TGTGCCAGCAGTTCCCCGGATGGGACAGGGAGGGCCCACACTGAAGCTTTCTTT
CASSSPDGTGRAHTEAFF
>TRBV5-5|NA|TRBJ2-7|NA
TGTGCCAGCAGCTCCTTTGTTCAGGCCTCCTACGAGCAGTACTTC
CASSSFVQASYEQYF
>TRBV11-2|NA|TRBJ1-4|NA
TGTGCCAGCAGCTTCACAGACGCAACTAATGAAAAACTGTTTTTT
CASSFTDATNEKLFF
>TRBV5-5|NA|TRBJ2-7|NA
TGTGCCAGCAGCTTGGGTGGGTCACGAACCTACGAGCAGTACTTC
CASSLGGSRTYEQYF
>TRBV15|NA|TRBJ1-2|TRBD1
TGTGCCACCAGCAGAGATGGCCGGGAGGGGGCCGATGGCTACACCTTC
CATSRDGREGADGYTF
>TRBV7-9|NA|TRBJ2-6|TRBD1
TGTGCCAGCAGCACCGGGACAGGGGGAGCCGGGTCTGGGGCCAACGTCCTGACTTTC
CASSTGTGGAGSGANVLTF
>TRBV5-1|few|TRBJ2-3|NA
TGCGCCAGCAGAGAGGTTTTGGGCACAGATACGCAGTATTTT
CASREVLGTDTQYF
>TRBV24-1|NA|TRBJ2-3|NA
TGTGCCACCAGTGACCCGTACACAGATACGCAGTATTTT
CATSDPYTDTQYF
>TRBV19|once|TRBJ2-2|NA
TGTGCCAGTAGTATGGTGGGTGGGTCAAACACCGGGGAGCTGTTTTTT
CASSMVGGSNTGELFF
>TRBV2|once|TRBJ2-2|NA
TGTGCCAGCAGTGGGCAGGGGTCGAACACCGGGGAGCTGTTTTTT
CASSGQGSNTGELFF
>TRBV2|NA|TRBJ1-5|TRBD1
TGTGCCAGCGGGGGACAGGGCGGTCAGCCCCAGCATTTT
CASGGQGGQPQHF
>TRBV5-6|NA|TRBJ2-7|NA
TGTGCCAGCAGCCTTGGACAGCCGTCCTACGAGCAGTACTTC
CASSLGQPSYEQYF
>TRBV29-1|NA|TRBJ2-7|NA
TGCAGCGCACGAGGTGGGGAATGGGGCAGCTCCTACGAGCAGTACTTC
CSARGGEWGSSYEQYF
>TRBV11-2|NA|TRBJ2-1|TRBD2
TGTGCCAGCAGCCCCTGGACTAGCGGGAGTGTTGAGCAGTTCTTC
CASSPWTSGSVEQFF
>TRBV2|NA|TRBJ2-1|NA
TGTGCCAGCAGTGTGCAAGCGGCAATATACAATGAGCAGTTCTTC
CASSVQAAIYNEQFF
>TRBV4-2|few|TRBJ1-2|NA
TGTGCCAGCAGCAGAGACATCGGGACGGCTACTGCTGGCTACACCTTC
CASSRDIGTATAGYTF
>TRBV7-3|few|TRBJ2-2|NA
TGTGCCAGCAGCCCCAGGGGCGGAGCGAACACCGGGGAGCTGTTTTTT
CASSPRGGANTGELFF
>TRBV6-5|few|TRBJ1-5|NA
TGTGCCAGCACGTCAGCGGGGGGGAATCAGCCCCAGCATTTT
CASTSAGGNQPQHF
>TRBV18|NA|TRBJ2-1|TRBD2
TGTGCCAGCTCACTCCTTGGGGTGACTAGCGGGAGACTTATAAACAATGAGCAGTTCTTC
CASSLLGVTSGRLINNEQFF
>TRBV13|NA|TRBJ1-3|NA
TGTGCCAGCAGCCCGACAGTCTCTGGAAACACCATATATTTT
CASSPTVSGNTIYF
>TRBV6-5|NA|TRBJ2-7|NA
TGTGCCAGCAGTTACTCGGGGGGGCCCGAGCAGTACTTC
CASSYSGGPEQYF
>TRBV29-1|NA|TRBJ2-3|TRBD1
TGCAGCGTTCAAACGGGACAGGGGTATCGGACGAGTACGCAGTATTTT
CSVQTGQGYRTSTQYF
>TRBV5-1|NA|TRBJ2-7|TRBD1
TGCGCCAGCAGCTACCTGGGACAGGGGGCGGAAGAGCAGTACTTC
CASSYLGQGAEEQYF
>TRBV5-6|NA|TRBJ1-2|NA
TGTGCCAGCAGCTCCGGGACATATGCTAACTATGGCTACACCTTC
CASSSGTYANYGYTF
>TRBV29-1|NA|TRBJ2-5|NA
TGCAGCGTCCTCCGCCTTAGCGTGGAGACCCAGTACTTC
CSVLRLSVETQYF
>TRBV7-9|NA|TRBJ2-7|NA
TGTGCCAGCAGTCCCAACAGGGAGGCCTACGAGCAGTACTTC
CASSPNREAYEQYF
>TRBV28|NA|TRBJ1-1|NA
TGTGCCAGCAGGACTTTACAGGGTGACACTGAAGCTTTCTTT
CASRTLQGDTEAFF